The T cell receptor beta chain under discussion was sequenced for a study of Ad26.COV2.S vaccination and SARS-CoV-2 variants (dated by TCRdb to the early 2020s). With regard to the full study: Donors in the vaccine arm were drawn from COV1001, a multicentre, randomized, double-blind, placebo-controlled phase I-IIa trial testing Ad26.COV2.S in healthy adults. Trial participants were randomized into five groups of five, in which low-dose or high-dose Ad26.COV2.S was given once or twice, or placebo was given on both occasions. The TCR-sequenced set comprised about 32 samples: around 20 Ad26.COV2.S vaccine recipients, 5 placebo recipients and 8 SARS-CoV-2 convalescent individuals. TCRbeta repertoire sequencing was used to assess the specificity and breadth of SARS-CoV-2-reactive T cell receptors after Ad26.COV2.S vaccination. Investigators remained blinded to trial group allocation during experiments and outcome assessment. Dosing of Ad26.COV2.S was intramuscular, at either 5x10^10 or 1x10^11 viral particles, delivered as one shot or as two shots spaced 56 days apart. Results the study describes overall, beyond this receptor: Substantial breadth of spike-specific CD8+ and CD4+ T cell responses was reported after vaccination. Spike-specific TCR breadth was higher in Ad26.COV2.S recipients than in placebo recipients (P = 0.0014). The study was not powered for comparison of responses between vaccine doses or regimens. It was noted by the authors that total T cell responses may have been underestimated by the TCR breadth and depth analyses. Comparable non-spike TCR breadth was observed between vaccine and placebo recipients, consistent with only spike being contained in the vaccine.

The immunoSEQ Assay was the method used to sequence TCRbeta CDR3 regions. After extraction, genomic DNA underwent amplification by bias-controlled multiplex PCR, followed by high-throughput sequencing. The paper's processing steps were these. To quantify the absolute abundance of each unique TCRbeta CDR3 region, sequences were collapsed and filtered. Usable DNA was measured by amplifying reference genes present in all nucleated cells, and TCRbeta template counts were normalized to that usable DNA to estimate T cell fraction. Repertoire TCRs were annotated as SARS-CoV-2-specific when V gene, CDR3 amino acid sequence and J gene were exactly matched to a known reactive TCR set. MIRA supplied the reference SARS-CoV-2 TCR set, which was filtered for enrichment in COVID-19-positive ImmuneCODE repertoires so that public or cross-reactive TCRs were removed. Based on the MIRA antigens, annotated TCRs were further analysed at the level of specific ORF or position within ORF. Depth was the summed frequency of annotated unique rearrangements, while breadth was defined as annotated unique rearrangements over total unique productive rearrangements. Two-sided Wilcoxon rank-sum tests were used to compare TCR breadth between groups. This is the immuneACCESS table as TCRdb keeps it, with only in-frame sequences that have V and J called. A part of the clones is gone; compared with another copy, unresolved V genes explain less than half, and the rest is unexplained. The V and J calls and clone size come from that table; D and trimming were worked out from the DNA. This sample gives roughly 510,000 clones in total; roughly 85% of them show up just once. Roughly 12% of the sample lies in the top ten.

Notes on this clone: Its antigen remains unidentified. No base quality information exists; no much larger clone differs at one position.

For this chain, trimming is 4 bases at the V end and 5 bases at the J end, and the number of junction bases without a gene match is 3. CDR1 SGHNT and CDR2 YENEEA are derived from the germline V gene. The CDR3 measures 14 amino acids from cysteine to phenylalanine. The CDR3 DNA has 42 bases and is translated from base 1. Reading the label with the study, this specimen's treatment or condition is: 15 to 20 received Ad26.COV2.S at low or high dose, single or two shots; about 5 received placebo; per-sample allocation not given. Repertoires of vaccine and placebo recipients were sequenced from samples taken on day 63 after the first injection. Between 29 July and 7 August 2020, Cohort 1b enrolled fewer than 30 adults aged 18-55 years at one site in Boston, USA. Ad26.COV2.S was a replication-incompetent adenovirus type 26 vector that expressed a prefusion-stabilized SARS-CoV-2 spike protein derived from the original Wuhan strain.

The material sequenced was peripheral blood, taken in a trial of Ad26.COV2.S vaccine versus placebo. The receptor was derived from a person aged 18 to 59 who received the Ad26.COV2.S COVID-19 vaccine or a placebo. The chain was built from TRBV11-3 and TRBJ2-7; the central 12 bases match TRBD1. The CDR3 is CASSSGQGADEQYF. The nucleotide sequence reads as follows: TGTGCCAGCAGCTCGGGACAGGGGGCTGACGAGCAGTACTTC.